This TCR beta chain was sequenced in a study of T cell repertoires in cytomegalovirus infection (dated by TCRdb to between 2017 and 2020). Broadly, across the study: Donor HLA type was relevant to the analysis, because carriage of CMV infection together with the matching HLA type was indicated by public TCR beta signatures. Overall study outcomes, separate from this receptor: In the ex vivo response, HLA-C-restricted CMV-specific TCR beta clonotypes were dominant, and in two of eight donors the single most frequent clonotype came from this HLA-C-restricted group. Cumulative frequency of public TCR beta family members discriminated carriers of CMV infection plus the relevant HLA type in this cohort and an independent roughly 320-donor cohort.

The germline V gene gives CDR1 as MNHEY and CDR2 as SVGEGT. V has 7 bases trimmed and J has 0 bases trimmed; junction bases matching no gene number 12. The CDR3 spans 16 residues, from the cysteine through the phenylalanine. CDR3 DNA only is kept here, 48 bases in frame from base 1. The count of this clonotype is one. The antigen it binds to is not known. Base qualities are missing; no much larger clone stands one base away. One read alone makes for weak evidence. The sequencer was an Illumina HiSeq 1500. TCRdb ran its own pipeline on the public reads, namely fastp trimming at Q25 and MiXCR clone calling, and kept in-frame beta chains. Rows merge per CDR3 protein into single entries with the most common DNA and genes. The sample table shows about 130,000 distinct CDR3 sequences, and under 30% are seen once. The ten most abundant clones make up 30% to 40% of the sample.

This chain joins TRBV6-2 or TRBV6-3 to TRBJ2-7, with 7 bases aligning to TRBD1. Specimen: PBMCs, sequenced either directly or after in vitro stimulation (not recorded which). The origin of this receptor is a human donor in good health (CMV status not recorded). Some clones in this sample may be carry-over from other donors' samples. The base sequence is TGTGCCAGCACACCCGGGACCGGGGACAGCTCCTACGAGCAGTACTTC. This encodes CASTPGTGDSSYEQYF.